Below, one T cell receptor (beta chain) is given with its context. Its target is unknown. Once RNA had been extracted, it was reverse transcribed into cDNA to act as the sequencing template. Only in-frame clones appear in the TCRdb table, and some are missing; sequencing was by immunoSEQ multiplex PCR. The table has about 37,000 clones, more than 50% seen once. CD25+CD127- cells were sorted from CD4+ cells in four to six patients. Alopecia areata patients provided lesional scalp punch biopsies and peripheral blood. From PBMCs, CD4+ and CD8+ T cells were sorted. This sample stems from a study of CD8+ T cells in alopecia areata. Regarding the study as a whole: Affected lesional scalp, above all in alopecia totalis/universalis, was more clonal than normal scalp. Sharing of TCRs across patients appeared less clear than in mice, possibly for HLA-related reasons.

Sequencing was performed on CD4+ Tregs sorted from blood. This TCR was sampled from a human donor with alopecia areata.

The CDR3 here is CASSWGLAPPRREQFF. Written as DNA, the CDR3 is TGCGCCAGCAGCTGGGGACTAGCCCCTCCCCGGCGAGAGCAGTTCTTC. The chain is built from TRBV5-1 and TRBJ2-1; 9 positions match TRBD2. Germline V gives CDR1 SGHRS, CDR2 YFSETQ. The CDR3 spans 16 residues. Trimming cost V 3 bases and J 10 bases; bases outside gene matches: 14.